The sequence of this TCR beta chain was determined in a study of T cells in Graves' hyperthyroidism and ophthalmopathy. The CDR3 consists of 20 residues. Germline loops: CDR1 SGHDT, CDR2 YYEEEE. The V gene end was trimmed by 2 bases and the J gene end by 5 bases; junction bases not matched to a gene: 21. Diagnosis rested on symptoms, serum thyroxine and TRAb, thyroid ultrasound, and orbital computed tomography. Study-wide points: The authors' 13 V-J model separated ophthalmopathy from stable hyperthyroidism.

This clonotype was observed at least ten times. As yet, its antigen is unknown. Regions amplified from RNA transcripts were the TCR beta CDR3 regions. A first-round RT-PCR of the TCR CDR3 used the HTBI primer set. TCRdb reprocessed the multiplex PCR reads via MiXCR and lists one record per CDR3 protein. Of about 640,000 distinct CDR3 sequences in the sample, around 20% were seen once. The chain joins TRBV5-6 to TRBJ1-1; 10 bases line up with TRBD1. The clonotype originates from a man aged 25-45 years with Graves' ophthalmopathy. What was sequenced was blood. CDR3: CASSFARTGGWGQRRTEAFF. CDR3 in DNA: TGTGCCAGCAGCTTCGCCCGGACAGGGGGTTGGGGACAGCGAAGGACTGAAGCTTTCTTT.